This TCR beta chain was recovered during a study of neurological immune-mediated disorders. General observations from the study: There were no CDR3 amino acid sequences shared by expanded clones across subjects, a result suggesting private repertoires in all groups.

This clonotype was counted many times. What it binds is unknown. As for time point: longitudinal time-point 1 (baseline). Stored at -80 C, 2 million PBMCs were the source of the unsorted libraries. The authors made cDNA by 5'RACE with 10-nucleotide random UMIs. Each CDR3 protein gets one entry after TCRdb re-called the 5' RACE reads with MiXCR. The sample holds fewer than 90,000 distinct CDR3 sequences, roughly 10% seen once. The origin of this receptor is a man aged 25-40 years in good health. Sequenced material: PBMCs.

In DNA form, the CDR3 reads TGCAGTGCCCATTTCCAGGGGGCCGGTGAGCAGTACTTC. Translating it yields CSAHFQGAGEQYF. V usage is TRBV20-1 and J usage is TRBJ2-7, with 8 positions matching TRBD1. This CDR3 has 13 amino acids. J gave up 7 bases and V 6 bases, and 11 bases lay outside the gene matches. Germline V gene lookup returns CDR1 DFQATT and CDR2 SNEGSKA (reference sequence).